This entry features one TCR beta chain sequence. This clone's antigen is unknown. The record has no base qualities; no much larger clone is one base away. The entry originates in a study of post-analysis software for immune sequencing data (dated by TCRdb to about 2015). In terms of the full investigation: Relapsing-remitting, secondary progressive and progressive-relapsing multiple sclerosis were recorded as disease courses, and subtype annotation was lacking for some patients. The multiple sclerosis patient repertoires were compared with about a dozen previously published healthy control repertoires from donors aged roughly 6 to 27 years. A subset of samples was prepared in parallel using single-end sample barcoding, then pooled and co-amplified after Illumina adapter ligation.

To demonstrate the VDJtools post-analysis software, the study profiled TCR beta repertoires from the peripheral blood of about 13 young patients with multiple sclerosis. The multiple sclerosis patients were children and adolescents ranging in age from 6 to 15 years. The CDR3 measures 13 amino acids from cysteine to phenylalanine. The retained sequence is limited to the CDR3, 39 bases, with the frame set at the first base. CDR1 and CDR2 are read off the germline V gene as SGHVS and FQNEAQ. V is reduced by 7 bases and J by 3 bases, leaving a spacing of 12 bases between them. Libraries were built with PCR. Sequenced using an Illumina HiSeq 2500. To reduce PCR and sequencing biases, unique molecular identifiers were built into the TCR beta cDNA libraries. Some 500,000 cDNA molecules were obtained for every 1 to 10 million input T cells, so each molecule roughly corresponded to one T cell. The same protocol used for the earlier healthy control dataset was applied to prepare and sequence the patient libraries. Samples belonging to the same batch were prepared together, multiplexed and sequenced on a shared HiSeq lane. In the authors' own workflow: MIGEC handled the raw barcoded reads, throwing out single-read molecular identifier groups before consensus assembly and CDR3 extraction. Clonotype tables were post-analysed with VDJtools, normalizing diversity by down-sampling all datasets to the smallest sample size. In repertoire overlap clustering, CDR3 amino acid sequences, but not nucleotide sequences, were matched to correct batch-related cross-sample contamination. TCRdb reanalyzed the raw reads on its own, using fastp at Q25 for trimming and MiXCR for clone calling, and kept in-frame beta chains. Entries that share a CDR3 protein sequence are merged under the most common genes and DNA. TCRdb's processing, not the study's, gives the V and J calls here. Within this sample are approximately 570,000 distinct CDR3 sequences, with 44% of them counted one time only. The ten largest clonotypes hold around 1.7% of the sample.

Broad study findings and their caveats: Direct clustering with F measure showed strong co-clustering of samples prepared in the same batch, prompting a batch-effect correction. Compared with controls, multiple sclerosis patients had significantly lower normalized Chao1 diversity, a finding suggesting substantial peripheral T-cell clonal expansion. The multiple sclerosis patient group was slightly younger than the control group. Significantly higher frequencies in patients than in controls were found for five or six TRBV segments, including TRBV5-6, TRBV5-1 and TRBV20-1.

This chain is built from TRBV7-8 and TRBJ2-5; no D gene call is confident. What was sequenced was blood. The sequence came from a girl aged 5-17 years with multiple sclerosis. The CDR3 amino acid sequence is: CASKLGYKETQYF. The nucleotide sequence reads as follows: TGTGCCAGCAAGCTCGGATACAAAGAGACCCAGTACTTC.